Listed below are T cell receptor beta chains from one sample, sequenced in a study of metastatic and nonmetastatic thyroid tumors. TCRdb re-called the PCR reads with MiXCR. The repertoire holds around 6,000 clones, with 15% to 20% as singletons. Source material: tumor tissue. Receptors were obtained from a male donor with papillary thyroid cancer or a benign thyroid nodule (not recorded which). Some clones in this sample may be carry-over from other donors' samples. The CDR3 runs from the conserved cysteine through the conserved F or W.

>TRBV2
CASRDNYRNQPQHF
>TRBV20-1
CSASKEADSNQAQHF
>TRBV20-1
CSARSLGQETQYF
>TRBV12-3/TRBV12-4
CASSTGGARNSPLHF
>TRBV7-9
CASSLDLGREDLTF
>TRBV11-2
CASSPIGELFF
>TRBV27
CASGQDSNYGYTF
>TRBV29-1
CGVSDSGGTGELFF
>TRBV20-1
CSARERLAHPYEQYF
>TRBV20-1
CSASLDRGVGQPQHF
>TRBV10-3
CAISERDGLPREQYF
>TRBV19
CASIRSAIGPYEQYF
>TRBV11-2
CASSFDRGRHEQYF
>TRBV27
CAKGRGGGFGADTQYF
>TRBV2
CASSETSGIPPEQFF
>TRBV7-9
CASSRQGYEQYF
>TRBV28
CASSFGGSYGRDEQYF
>TRBV5-7
CASSSQGTSNQPQHF
>TRBV19
CASSWGSSYNEQFF
>TRBV5-6
CASSLLGVANYGYTF
>TRBV6-1
CASSEIPNYGYTF
>TRBV12-3/TRBV12-4
CASSLNLYQETQYF
>TRBV6-1
CASRRGGNQPQHF
>TRBV18
CASSPLAGASQTQYF
>TRBV6-2/TRBV6-3
CASRNLNSYNEQFF
>TRBV12-3/TRBV12-4
CASSTGGAYGYTF
>TRBV5-1
CASSLSGLLNTEAFF
>TRBV5-1
CASSRDSWETQYF
>TRBV20-1
CSARGPISTDTQYF
>TRBV6-1
CASSEVVAEASYEQYF
>TRBV19
CASSTGRYTEKLFF
>TRBV20-1
CSARRGGVGDEQYF
>TRBV24-1
CATSEADPNTGELFF
>TRBV6-1
CASSETILAGLDNEQFF
>TRBV6-6
CASSYARGGNNEQFF
>TRBV4-3
CASSRGLITDTQYF
>TRBV28
CASSFGRVGETQYF
>TRBV11-2
CASSLLGGEAFF
>TRBV12-5
CASGLVVPTGRDGYTF